This T cell receptor beta chain was captured by sequencing in a study of a mutant IDH1 vaccine in newly diagnosed glioma. Study-level background: Patients received vaccination from 4-6 weeks after radiotherapy alone, or with temozolomide cycles. Treated patients, approximately 60% male and 37.5% female, averaged approximately 40 years of age.

CDR1 and CDR2 from the germline V gene are SNHLY and FYNNEI. Between the trimmed V and J ends, which lost 0 bases and 2 bases, there was a span of 10 bases. The CDR3 covers 15 residues. The time point is: week 35, safety follow-up. The vaccine gave 300 ug of a 20-mer mutant IDH1 peptide subcutaneously per dose. Each of the donors came in with new WHO grade 3 or 4 astrocytomas that were IDH1-mutant and ATRX-lost. General study results and limits: Changes in top peripheral clonotypes did not appear linked to pseudoprogression.

Profiling relied on immunoSEQ multiplex PCR, and the TCRdb table lists in-frame clones only, not all of them. This sample carries about 56,000 clones, 86% of them seen once, and the ten largest clones take roughly 1.5%. With respect to this clone: Its antigen is still unknown.

The rearrangement uses TRBV2 and TRBJ1-2, with no clear D. The sequences come from PBMCs, collected from a glioma patient whose treatment included an IDH1 peptide vaccine. This TCR was recovered from a man aged 35 to 55 with glioma. The CDR3 sequence is CASSEASYRNYGYTF. The CDR3 DNA reads TGTGCCAGCAGTGAAGCATCCTACCGAAACTATGGCTACACCTTC.